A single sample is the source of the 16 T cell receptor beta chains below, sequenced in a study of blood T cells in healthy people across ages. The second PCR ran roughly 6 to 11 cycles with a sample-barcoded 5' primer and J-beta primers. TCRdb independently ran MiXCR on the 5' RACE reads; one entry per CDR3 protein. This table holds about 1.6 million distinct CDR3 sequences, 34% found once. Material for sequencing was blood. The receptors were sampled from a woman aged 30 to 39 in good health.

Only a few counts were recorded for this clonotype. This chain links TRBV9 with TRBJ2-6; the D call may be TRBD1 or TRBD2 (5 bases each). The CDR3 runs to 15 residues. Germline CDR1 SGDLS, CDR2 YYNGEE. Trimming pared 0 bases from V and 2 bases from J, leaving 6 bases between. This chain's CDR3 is CASSVEGPGANVLTF. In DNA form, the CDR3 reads TGTGCCAGCAGCGTAGAGGGACCTGGGGCCAACGTCCTGACTTTC.

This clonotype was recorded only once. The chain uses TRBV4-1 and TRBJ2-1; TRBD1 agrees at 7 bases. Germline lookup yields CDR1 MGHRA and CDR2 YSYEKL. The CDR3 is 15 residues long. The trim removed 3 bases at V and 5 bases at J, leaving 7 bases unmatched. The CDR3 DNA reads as TGCGCCAGCAGCCAGGACGACAGGGTTAACAATGAGCAGTTCTTC. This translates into CASSQDDRVNNEQFF.

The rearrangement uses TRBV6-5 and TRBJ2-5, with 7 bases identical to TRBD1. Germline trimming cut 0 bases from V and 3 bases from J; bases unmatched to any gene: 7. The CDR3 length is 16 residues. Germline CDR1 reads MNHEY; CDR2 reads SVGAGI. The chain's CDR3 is CASSYSPGTVKETQYF. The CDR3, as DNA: TGTGCCAGCAGTTACTCACCTGGGACAGTTAAAGAGACCCAGTACTTC.

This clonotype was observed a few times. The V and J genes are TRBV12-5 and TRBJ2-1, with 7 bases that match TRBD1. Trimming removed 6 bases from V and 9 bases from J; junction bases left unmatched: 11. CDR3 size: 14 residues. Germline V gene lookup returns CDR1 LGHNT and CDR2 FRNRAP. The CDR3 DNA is TGTGCTAGTGGGAATTTCGACAGGGTGGGTGAGCAGTTCTTC. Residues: CASGNFDRVGEQFF. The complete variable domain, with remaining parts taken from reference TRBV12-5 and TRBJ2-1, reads DARVTQTPRHKVTEMGQEVTMRCQPILGHNTVFWYRQTMMQGLELLAYFRNRAPLDDSGMPKDRFSAEMPDATLATLKIQPSEPRDSAVYFCASGNFDRVGEQFFGPGTRLTVL.

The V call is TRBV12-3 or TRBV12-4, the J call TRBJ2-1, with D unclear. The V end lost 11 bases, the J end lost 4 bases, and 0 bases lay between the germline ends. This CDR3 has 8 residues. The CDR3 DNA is TGTGCCTACAATGAGCAGTTCTTC. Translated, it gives CAYNEQFF.

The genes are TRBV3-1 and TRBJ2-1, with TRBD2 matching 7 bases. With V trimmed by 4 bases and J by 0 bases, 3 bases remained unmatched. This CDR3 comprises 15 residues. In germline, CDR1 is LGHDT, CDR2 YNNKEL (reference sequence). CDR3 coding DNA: TGTGCCAGCAGCCGGGTAGCGGGCTCCTACAATGAGCAGTTCTTC. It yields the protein CASSRVAGSYNEQFF.

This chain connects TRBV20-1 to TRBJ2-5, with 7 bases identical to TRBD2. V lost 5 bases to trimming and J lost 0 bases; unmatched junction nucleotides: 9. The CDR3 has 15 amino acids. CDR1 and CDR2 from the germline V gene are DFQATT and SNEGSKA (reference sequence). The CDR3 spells CSARRLSGHQETQYF. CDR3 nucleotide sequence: TGCAGTGCTCGACGACTTAGCGGGCACCAAGAGACCCAGTACTTC.

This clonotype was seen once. The CDR3 nucleotides read TGTGCCAGCAGCGTCGATAGGGACAGGGCTTTCACTGAAGCTTTCTTT. Its protein is CASSVDRDRAFTEAFF. The rearrangement uses TRBV9 and TRBJ1-1; TRBD1 matches at 9 bases. Germline loops: CDR1 SGDLS, CDR2 YYNGEE. J gave up 4 bases and V 2 bases, and 9 bases lay outside the gene matches. The CDR3 has 16 amino acids.

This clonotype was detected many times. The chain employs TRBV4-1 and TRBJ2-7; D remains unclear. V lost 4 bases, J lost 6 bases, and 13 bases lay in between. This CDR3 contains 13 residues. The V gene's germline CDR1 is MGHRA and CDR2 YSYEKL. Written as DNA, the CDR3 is TGCGCCAGCAGCCCCGCCCCCCTCTCCGAGCAGTACTTC. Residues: CASSPAPLSEQYF.

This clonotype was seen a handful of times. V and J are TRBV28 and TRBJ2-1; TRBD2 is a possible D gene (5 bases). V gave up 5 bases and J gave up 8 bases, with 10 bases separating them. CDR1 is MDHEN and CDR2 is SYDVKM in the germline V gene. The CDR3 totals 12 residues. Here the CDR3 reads CASSGGLHEQFF. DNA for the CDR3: TGTGCCAGCAGTGGAGGCCTGCATGAGCAGTTCTTC.

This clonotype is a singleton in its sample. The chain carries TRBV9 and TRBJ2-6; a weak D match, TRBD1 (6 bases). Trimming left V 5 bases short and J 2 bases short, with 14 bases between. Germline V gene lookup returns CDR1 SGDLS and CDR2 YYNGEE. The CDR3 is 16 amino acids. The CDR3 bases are TGTGCCAGCAGTGGACCTCAGGGGCCTGGGGCCAACGTCCTGACTTTC. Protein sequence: CASSGPQGPGANVLTF.

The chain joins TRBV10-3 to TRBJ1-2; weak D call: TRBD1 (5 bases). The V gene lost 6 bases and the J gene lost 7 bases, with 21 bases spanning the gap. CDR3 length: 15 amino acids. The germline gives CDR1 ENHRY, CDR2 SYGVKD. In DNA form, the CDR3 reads TGTGCCATCAGCGCCGAATATCGGGACCGATCTGGCTACACCTTC. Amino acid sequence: CAISAEYRDRSGYTF.

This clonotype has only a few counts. This chain's CDR3 is CASSSRVGRDSYEQYF. CDR3 nucleotide sequence: TGTGCCAGCAGTTCCCGAGTGGGACGGGACTCCTACGAGCAGTACTTC. The chain is built from TRBV27 and TRBJ2-7, with D perhaps matching TRBD1 or TRBD2 (5 bases each). Germline V gives CDR1 MNHEY, CDR2 SMNVEV (reference sequence). There are 16 residues in the CDR3. V lost 4 bases and J 0 bases, leaving 16 bases between the germline ends.

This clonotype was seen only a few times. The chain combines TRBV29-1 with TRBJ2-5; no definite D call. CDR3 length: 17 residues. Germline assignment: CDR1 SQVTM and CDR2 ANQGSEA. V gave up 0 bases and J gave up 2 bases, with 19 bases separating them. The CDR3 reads CSVEDHETPTPQETQYF. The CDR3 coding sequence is TGCAGCGTTGAAGATCATGAGACGCCTACACCACAAGAGACCCAGTACTTC. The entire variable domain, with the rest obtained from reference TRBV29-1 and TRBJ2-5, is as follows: SAVISQKPSRDICQRGTSLTIQCQVDSQVTMMFWYRQQPGQSLTLIATANQGSEATYESGFVIDKFPISRPNLTFSTLTVSNMSPEDSSIYLCSVEDHETPTPQETQYFGPGTRLLVL.

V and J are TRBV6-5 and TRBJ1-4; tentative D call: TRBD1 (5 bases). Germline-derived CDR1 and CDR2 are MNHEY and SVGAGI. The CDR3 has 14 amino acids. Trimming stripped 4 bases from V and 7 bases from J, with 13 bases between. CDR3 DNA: TGTGCCAGCAGTTCCGCAGGGTCCAGTGAAAAACTGTTTTTT. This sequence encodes CASSSAGSSEKLFF.

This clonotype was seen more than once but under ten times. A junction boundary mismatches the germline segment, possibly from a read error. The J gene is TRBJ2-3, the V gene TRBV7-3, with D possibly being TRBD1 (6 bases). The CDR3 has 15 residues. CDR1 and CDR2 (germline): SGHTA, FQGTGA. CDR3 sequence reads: CACSLMVQGTDTQYF. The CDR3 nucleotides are TGTGCCTGCAGCTTAATGGTACAGGGTACAGATACGCAGTATTTT.